These T cell receptor beta chains were read from a single sample in a study of cytomegalovirus exposure and HLA in healthy donors. Profiled with immunoSEQ multiplex PCR; TCRdb holds only in-frame clones, not every one. Here the sample spans under 150,000 clones, approximately 82% being singletons. What was sequenced was PBMCs. The receptors were gathered from a man aged 25-45 years in good health and CMV-seropositive. CDR3s include the opening cysteine and the closing phenylalanine or tryptophan.

V	CDR3
TRBV7-9	CASSPPAASNQPQHF
TRBV6-1	CASSQTSGDQETQYF
TRBV6-6	CASFPDTLSGNTIYF
TRBV19	CASSQGYTEAFF
TRBV5-8	CASAPGNPGVNEQFF
TRBV7-9	CASSGQDREGYEQYF
TRBV28	CASSLTSGGSTDTQYF
TRBV27	CASSSYYSTDTQYF
TRBV6-5	CASRTGPLNQPQHF
TRBV20-1	CSTWRNYGYTF